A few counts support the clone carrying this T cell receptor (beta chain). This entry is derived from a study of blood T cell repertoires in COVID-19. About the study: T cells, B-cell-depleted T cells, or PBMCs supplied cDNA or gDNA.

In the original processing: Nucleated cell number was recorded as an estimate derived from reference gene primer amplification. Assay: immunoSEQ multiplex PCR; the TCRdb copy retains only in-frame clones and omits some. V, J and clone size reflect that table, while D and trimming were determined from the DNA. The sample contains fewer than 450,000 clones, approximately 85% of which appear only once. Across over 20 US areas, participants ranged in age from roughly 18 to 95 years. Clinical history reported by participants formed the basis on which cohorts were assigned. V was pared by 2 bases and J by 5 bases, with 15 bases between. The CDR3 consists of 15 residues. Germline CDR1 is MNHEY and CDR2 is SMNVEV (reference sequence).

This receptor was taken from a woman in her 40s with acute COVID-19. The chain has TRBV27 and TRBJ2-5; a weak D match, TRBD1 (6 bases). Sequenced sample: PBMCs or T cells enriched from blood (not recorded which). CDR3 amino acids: CASSLSFRDTETQYF. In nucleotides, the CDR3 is TGTGCCAGCAGTTTAAGTTTCCGGGACACGGAGACCCAGTACTTC.